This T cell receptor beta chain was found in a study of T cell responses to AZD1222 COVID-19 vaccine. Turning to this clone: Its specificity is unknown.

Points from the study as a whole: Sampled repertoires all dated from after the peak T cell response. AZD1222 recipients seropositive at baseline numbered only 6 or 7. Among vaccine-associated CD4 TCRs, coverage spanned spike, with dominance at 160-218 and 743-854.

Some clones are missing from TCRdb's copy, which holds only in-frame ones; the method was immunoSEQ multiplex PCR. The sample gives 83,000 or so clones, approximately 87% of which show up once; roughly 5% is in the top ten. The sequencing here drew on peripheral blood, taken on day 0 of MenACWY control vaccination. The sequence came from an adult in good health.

CDR3 in DNA: TGTGCCAGTAGTATATGGGGGACTGGAAACACCATATATTTT. Protein sequence: CASSIWGTGNTIYF. The chain links TRBV19 to TRBJ1-3; tentative D call: TRBD1 (5 bases). The CDR3 sequence is 14 residues long. The germline V gene encodes CDR1 LNHDA and CDR2 SQIVND (reference sequence). The V end lost 2 bases, the J end lost 2 bases, and 7 bases lay between the germline ends.